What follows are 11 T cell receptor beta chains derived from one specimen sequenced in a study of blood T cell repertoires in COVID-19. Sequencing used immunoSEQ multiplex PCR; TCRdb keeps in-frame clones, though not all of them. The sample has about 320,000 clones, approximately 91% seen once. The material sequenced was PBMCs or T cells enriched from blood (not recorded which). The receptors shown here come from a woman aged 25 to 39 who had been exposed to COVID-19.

The CDR3 sequence: CASSLESGGFDEQFF. The DNA of the CDR3 is TGTGCCAGCAGCTTAGAAAGCGGGGGGTTCGATGAGCAGTTCTTC. The J gene is TRBJ2-1, the V gene TRBV7-9; TRBD2 matches 9 bases. This CDR3 comprises 15 residues. Germline V gene data show CDR1 as SEHNR and CDR2 as FQNEAQ (reference sequence). After removal of 1 base from V and 8 bases from J, the junction contained 6 bases not matched to a gene.

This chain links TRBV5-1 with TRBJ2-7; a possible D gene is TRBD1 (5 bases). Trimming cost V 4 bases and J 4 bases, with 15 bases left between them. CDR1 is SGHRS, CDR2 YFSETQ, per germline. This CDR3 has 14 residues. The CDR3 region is CASSPQGDPYEQYF. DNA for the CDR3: TGCGCCAGCAGCCCACAAGGGGATCCGTACGAGCAGTACTTC.

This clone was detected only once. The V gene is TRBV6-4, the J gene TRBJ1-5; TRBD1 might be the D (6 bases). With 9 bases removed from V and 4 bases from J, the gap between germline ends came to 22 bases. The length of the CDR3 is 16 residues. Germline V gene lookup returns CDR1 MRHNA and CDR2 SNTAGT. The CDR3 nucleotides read TGTGCCAGAGTAACCTTGGGACACCATCTTAATCAGCCCCAGCATTTT. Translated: CARVTLGHHLNQPQHF.

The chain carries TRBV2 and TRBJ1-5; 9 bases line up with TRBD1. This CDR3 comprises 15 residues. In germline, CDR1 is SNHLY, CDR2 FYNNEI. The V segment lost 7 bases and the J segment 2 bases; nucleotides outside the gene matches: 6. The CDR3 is CASKGWTGGNQPQHF. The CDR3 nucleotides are TGTGCCAGCAAAGGGTGGACAGGGGGCAATCAGCCCCAGCATTTT.

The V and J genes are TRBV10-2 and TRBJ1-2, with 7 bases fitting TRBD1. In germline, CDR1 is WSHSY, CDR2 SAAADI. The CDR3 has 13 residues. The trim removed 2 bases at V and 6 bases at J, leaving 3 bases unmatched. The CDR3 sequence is CASSESRGDGYTF. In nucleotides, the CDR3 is TGCGCCAGCAGTGAGAGCAGGGGGGATGGCTACACCTTC.

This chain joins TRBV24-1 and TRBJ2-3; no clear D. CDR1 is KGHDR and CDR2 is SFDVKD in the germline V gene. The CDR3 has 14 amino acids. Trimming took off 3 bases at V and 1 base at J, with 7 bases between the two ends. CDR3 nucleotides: TGTGCCACCAGTGATGGGCAGGGCACAGATACGCAGTATTTT. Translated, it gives CATSDGQGTDTQYF.

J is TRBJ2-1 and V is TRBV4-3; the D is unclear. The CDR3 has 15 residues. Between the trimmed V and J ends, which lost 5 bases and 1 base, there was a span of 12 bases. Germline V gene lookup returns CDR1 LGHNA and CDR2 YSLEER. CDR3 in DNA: TGCGCCAGCAGCATACAGCATAGTTCCTACAATGAGCAGTTCTTC. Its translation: CASSIQHSSYNEQFF.

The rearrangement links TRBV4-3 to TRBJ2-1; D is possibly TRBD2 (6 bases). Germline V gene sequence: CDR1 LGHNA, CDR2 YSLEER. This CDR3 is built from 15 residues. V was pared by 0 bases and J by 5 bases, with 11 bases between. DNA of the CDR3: TGCGCCAGCAGCCAAGATCGGGCGGGGCACAATGAGCAGTTCTTC. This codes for CASSQDRAGHNEQFF.

The CDR3 spells CASSSDLQGSDTGELFF. The CDR3 nucleotides read TGTGCCAGCAGCTCAGACCTACAGGGTTCCGACACCGGGGAGCTGTTTTTT. The chain recombines TRBV11-3 with TRBJ2-2; TRBD1 might be the D (6 bases). The germline V and J ends were trimmed by 4 bases and 3 bases, with 18 bases remaining between them. This CDR3 is 17 amino acids long. CDR1 and CDR2 (germline): SGHNT, YENEEA.

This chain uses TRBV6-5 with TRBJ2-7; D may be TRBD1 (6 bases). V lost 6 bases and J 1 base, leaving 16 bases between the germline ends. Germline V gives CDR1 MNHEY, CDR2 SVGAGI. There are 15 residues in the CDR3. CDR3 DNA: TGTGCCAGCAGGGTAGGTGGGCAGGGGTCCTACGAGCAGTACTTC. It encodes CASRVGGQGSYEQYF.

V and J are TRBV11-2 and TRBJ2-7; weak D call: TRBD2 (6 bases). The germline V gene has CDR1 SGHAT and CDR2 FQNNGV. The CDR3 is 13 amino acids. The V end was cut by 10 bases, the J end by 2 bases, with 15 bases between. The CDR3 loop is CATRGRQTYEQYF. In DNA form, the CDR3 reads TGTGCCACCAGAGGGAGGCAGACCTACGAGCAGTACTTC.